The clone carrying this T cell receptor beta chain has at least ten counts. Its target is unknown. Between the trimmed V and J ends, which lost 6 bases and 1 base, there was a span of 11 bases. CDR3 size: 13 residues. CDR1 and CDR2 from the germline V gene are SGHRS and YFSETQ. This entry is derived from a study of human T cells and chemical hapten exposure. Study in general: Enrolled patients were predominantly female and had alopecia areata, totalis or universalis. Findings and limits, study-wide: Once DPC sensitization occurred, TCRs above 1 in 1000 frequency showed no change.

The authors' processing: A per-sample median of around 88,000 TCRs was observed, with counts ranging from about 23,224 to 690,600. TCRdb re-analysed the RACE reads in MiXCR, keeping a single row per CDR3 protein. These V and J calls rely on TCRdb rather than the paper's analysis. This sample has about 380,000 distinct CDR3 sequences, with 5% to 6.5% found just once. Time point here: pre-sensitization, week 0. Treatment specified: therapeutic diphenylcyclopropenone sensitization with weekly scalp DPC. Patch tests were applied only after blood draws. The chain employs TRBV5-1 and TRBJ2-7; the D gene is possibly TRBD1 (5 bases). The source was whole blood, collected in connection with sensitization to the hapten diphenylcyclopropenone (DPC). The clonotype was recovered from a woman aged 50 to 60 with alopecia areata. Some clones in this sample may be carry-over from other donors' samples. This CDR3 reads CASTTGRSYEQYF. Here the CDR3 DNA reads TGCGCCAGCACTACAGGACGATCCTACGAGCAGTACTTC.